This TCR beta chain emerged from a study of blood T cells in healthy people across ages. Study outcomes and limitations: Significant beta diversity loss was already apparent by age about 39, declining roughly linearly.

Comments on this clonotype: No antigen is known for it.

For the second PCR, which ran for about 7 to 11 cycles, a sample-barcoded 5' primer and a J-beta primer mix were used. MiXCR was run by TCRdb on the 5' RACE reads, yielding one entry per CDR3 protein. Counted here are about 780,000 distinct CDR3 sequences, 62% occurring once; the ten biggest clones make up 25% to 35%. The germline V gene has CDR1 MNHEY and CDR2 SMNVEV (reference sequence). V shed 0 bases, J shed 6 bases, and the junction held 11 bases outside the gene matches. The length of the CDR3 is 17 residues. The sample comprised blood. The rearrangement uses TRBV27 and TRBJ2-5; 9 positions agree with TRBD2. This TCR was recovered from a man aged 25 to 45 in good health. Here the CDR3 reads CASSLSPMRGGLKTQYF. CDR3 bases: TGTGCCAGCAGTTTATCCCCCATGCGGGGGGGCCTGAAGACCCAGTACTTC.